This T cell receptor beta chain was documented in a study of blood T cell repertoires in COVID-19. CDR3 length: 17 amino acids. The germline gives CDR1 SGHTA, CDR2 FQGTGA. V lost 4 bases, J lost 2 bases, and 10 bases stayed unmatched. This table comes from immunoSEQ multiplex PCR, and its TCRdb copy is limited to in-frame clones, with some not included. The sample includes 20,000 to 30,000 clones, approximately 80% of them seen just once. In its sample, this clone was seen once. The sequencing input was peripheral blood. This TCR came from a woman in her 70s with COVID-19, enrolled during active disease. The chain uses TRBV7-3 and TRBJ1-3; 8 bases map to TRBD1. The DNA of the CDR3 is TGTGCCAGCAGCTCCTGCCGACAGGGGCTTCCTGGAAACACCATATATTTT. Translation: CASSSCRQGLPGNTIYF.